Listed below are T cell receptor beta chains from one sample, sequenced in a study. In TCRdb, the 5' RACE reads were re-called with MiXCR into one record per CDR3 protein. Of just under 65,000 distinct CDR3 sequences in the sample, 22% were seen once. Sequenced: memory CD4+ T cells sorted from a lymph node. The receptor source for this set is a female donor with breast cancer. Each CDR3 is given with its conserved first and last residue. D genes are given only for firm matches. Expanded clones get a size class; other rows say once, few or many, or leave the size out.

D gene: .; J gene: TRBJ1-1; clone size: few; V gene: TRBV5-1; CDR3 protein: CASSSVPQDTEAFF; CDR3 DNA: TGCGCCAGCAGCTCCGTACCACAGGACACTGAAGCTTTCTTT
D gene: TRBD1; J gene: TRBJ2-7; clone size: many; V gene: TRBV6-1; CDR3 protein: CASSGGAGTEGYEQYF; CDR3 DNA: TGTGCCAGCAGTGGTGGGGCCGGGACAGAGGGGTACGAGCAGTACTTC
D gene: .; J gene: TRBJ2-6; clone size: .; V gene: TRBV4-2; CDR3 protein: CASIQEALGSGANVLTF; CDR3 DNA: TGTGCCAGCATCCAAGAGGCCCTCGGGAGCGGGGCCAACGTCCTGACTTTC
D gene: TRBD1; J gene: TRBJ2-3; clone size: .; V gene: TRBV12-3/TRBV12-4; CDR3 protein: CASTLGQGTDTQFF; CDR3 DNA: TGTGCCAGCACCCTGGGACAGGGTACAGATACGCAGTTTTTT
D gene: TRBD2; J gene: TRBJ2-4; clone size: few; V gene: TRBV12-3/TRBV12-4; CDR3 protein: CASKHREGENIQYF; CDR3 DNA: TGTGCCAGCAAACACCGGGAGGGAGAGAACATTCAGTACTTC
D gene: .; J gene: TRBJ1-4; clone size: many; V gene: TRBV6-6; CDR3 protein: CASTKDRFNEKLFF; CDR3 DNA: TGTGCCAGCACCAAGGACAGATTTAATGAAAAACTGTTTTTT
D gene: TRBD1; J gene: TRBJ1-1; clone size: .; V gene: TRBV6-8; CDR3 protein: CASRQGMNTEAFF; CDR3 DNA: TGTGCCAGCCGACAGGGGATGAACACTGAAGCTTTCTTT
D gene: .; J gene: TRBJ2-7; clone size: .; V gene: TRBV7-9; CDR3 protein: CASSQDYEQYF; CDR3 DNA: TGTGCCAGCAGCCAAGACTACGAGCAGTACTTC
D gene: .; J gene: TRBJ2-1; clone size: few; V gene: TRBV7-3; CDR3 protein: CASSAEWGEQFF; CDR3 DNA: TGTGCCAGCAGCGCCGAGTGGGGTGAGCAGTTCTTC
D gene: .; J gene: TRBJ2-1; clone size: .; V gene: TRBV5-1; CDR3 protein: CASSLTGTGLYNEQFF; CDR3 DNA: TGCGCCAGCAGCTTAACCGGGACGGGACTCTACAATGAGCAGTTCTTC
D gene: TRBD1; J gene: TRBJ2-1; clone size: .; V gene: TRBV28; CDR3 protein: CASTTVAGGQFGGNEQFF; CDR3 DNA: TGTGCCAGCACCACAGTGGCAGGGGGCCAGTTTGGGGGGAATGAGCAGTTCTTC
D gene: .; J gene: TRBJ2-3; clone size: few; V gene: TRBV7-9; CDR3 protein: CASSRTDTQYF; CDR3 DNA: TGTGCCAGCTCTCGGACAGATACGCAGTATTTT
D gene: TRBD2; J gene: TRBJ2-3; clone size: many; V gene: TRBV5-1; CDR3 protein: CASSVNGLAGVYF; CDR3 DNA: TGCGCCAGCAGCGTGAACGGACTAGCGGGAGTGTATTTT
D gene: .; J gene: TRBJ2-2; clone size: .; V gene: TRBV6-5; CDR3 protein: CASRYHRTGELFF; CDR3 DNA: TGTGCCAGCAGATACCACAGGACCGGGGAGCTGTTTTTT
D gene: TRBD2; J gene: TRBJ2-1; clone size: .; V gene: TRBV28; CDR3 protein: CASSLLIAGARNEQFF; CDR3 DNA: TGTGCCAGCAGCCTACTAATAGCGGGGGCAAGGAATGAGCAGTTCTTC
D gene: TRBD1; J gene: TRBJ1-5; clone size: .; V gene: TRBV20-1; CDR3 protein: CSAGRQGSQPQHF; CDR3 DNA: TGCAGTGCTGGGAGACAGGGTAGTCAGCCCCAGCATTTT
D gene: TRBD2; J gene: TRBJ2-1; clone size: .; V gene: TRBV6-5; CDR3 protein: CASTTTSGSMNEQFF; CDR3 DNA: TGTGCCAGCACCACGACTAGCGGGAGTATGAATGAGCAGTTCTTC
D gene: .; J gene: TRBJ2-5; clone size: few; V gene: TRBV7-2; CDR3 protein: CASSSRSPGAGETRYF; CDR3 DNA: TGTGCCAGCAGCTCCCGCAGCCCGGGGGCCGGTGAGACCCGGTACTTC
D gene: TRBD1; J gene: TRBJ1-1; clone size: few; V gene: TRBV13; CDR3 protein: CASSRSDRGVENTEAFF; CDR3 DNA: TGTGCCAGCAGCAGATCGGACAGGGGTGTTGAAAACACTGAAGCTTTCTTT
D gene: .; J gene: TRBJ1-5; clone size: few; V gene: TRBV20-1; CDR3 protein: CSAIAGNSNQPQHF; CDR3 DNA: TGCAGTGCTATTGCGGGCAATAGCAATCAGCCCCAGCATTTT
D gene: .; J gene: TRBJ1-2; clone size: many; V gene: TRBV10-3; CDR3 protein: CAISELQAGGGYTF; CDR3 DNA: TGTGCCATCAGTGAGTTGCAGGCAGGAGGTGGCTACACCTTC
D gene: .; J gene: TRBJ2-1; clone size: few; V gene: TRBV7-2; CDR3 protein: CASSVQGTDEQFF; CDR3 DNA: TGTGCCAGCAGCGTACAGGGAACCGATGAGCAGTTCTTC
D gene: TRBD2; J gene: TRBJ2-7; clone size: .; V gene: TRBV4-1; CDR3 protein: CASSHPLAGGEQYF; CDR3 DNA: TGCGCCAGCAGCCACCCCCTAGCGGGAGGCGAGCAGTACTTC
D gene: .; J gene: TRBJ1-1; clone size: few; V gene: TRBV27; CDR3 protein: CASSLSGGGGRGAFF; CDR3 DNA: TGTGCCAGCAGTTTATCGGGGGGGGGCGGTAGAGGAGCTTTCTTT
D gene: .; J gene: TRBJ1-3; clone size: .; V gene: TRBV9; CDR3 protein: CASSVDGGNPGDTIYF; CDR3 DNA: TGTGCCAGCAGCGTCGACGGGGGGAACCCTGGAGACACCATATATTTT
D gene: .; J gene: TRBJ2-6; clone size: .; V gene: TRBV6-6; CDR3 protein: CASSPRLGVGANVLTF; CDR3 DNA: TGTGCCAGCAGCCCTAGGTTAGGGGTTGGGGCCAACGTCCTGACTTTC
D gene: .; J gene: TRBJ1-1; clone size: few; V gene: TRBV7-8; CDR3 protein: CASSSRTGGTEAFF; CDR3 DNA: TGTGCCAGCAGCTCGCGAACCGGGGGCACTGAAGCTTTCTTT
D gene: TRBD1; J gene: TRBJ1-1; clone size: .; V gene: TRBV19; CDR3 protein: CASSIRTGLNTEAFF; CDR3 DNA: TGTGCCAGTAGTATAAGGACAGGATTGAACACTGAAGCTTTCTTT
D gene: TRBD2; J gene: TRBJ2-1; clone size: many; V gene: TRBV6-6; CDR3 protein: CASSLSRDYSYNEQFF; CDR3 DNA: TGTGCCAGCAGTTTAAGCCGGGACTACTCCTACAATGAGCAGTTCTTC
D gene: .; J gene: TRBJ1-1; clone size: once; V gene: TRBV6-6; CDR3 protein: CASSSRAANTEAFF; CDR3 DNA: TGTGCCAGCAGTTCAAGGGCGGCGAACACTGAAGCTTTCTTT
D gene: .; J gene: TRBJ2-1; clone size: .; V gene: TRBV30; CDR3 protein: CAWSVGEGGFRLRNEQFF; CDR3 DNA: TGTGCCTGGTCGGTTGGGGAGGGGGGATTCCGCCTCCGGAATGAGCAGTTCTTC
D gene: .; J gene: TRBJ1-4; clone size: .; V gene: TRBV6-6; CDR3 protein: CASSPGGGLNEKLFF; CDR3 DNA: TGTGCCAGCAGTCCCGGGGGGGGACTCAATGAAAAACTGTTTTTT
D gene: .; J gene: TRBJ1-6; clone size: .; V gene: TRBV5-1; CDR3 protein: CASSPRDTESPLHF; CDR3 DNA: TGCGCCAGCAGCCCCCGGGACACTGAATCACCCCTCCACTTT
D gene: .; J gene: TRBJ1-3; clone size: few; V gene: TRBV20-1; CDR3 protein: CSVGDALEGNTIYF; CDR3 DNA: TGCAGTGTAGGGGACGCCCTCGAAGGAAACACCATATATTTT
D gene: .; J gene: TRBJ2-3; clone size: many; V gene: TRBV7-2; CDR3 protein: CASSTGLATPRGQYF; CDR3 DNA: TGTGCCAGCAGCACGGGGCTAGCGACCCCTCGGGGGCAGTATTTT
D gene: TRBD2; J gene: TRBJ2-7; clone size: many; V gene: TRBV6-6; CDR3 protein: CASSYATTSGYEQYF; CDR3 DNA: TGTGCCAGCAGTTACGCAACGACTAGCGGCTACGAGCAGTACTTC
D gene: TRBD1; J gene: TRBJ1-5; clone size: .; V gene: TRBV20-1; CDR3 protein: CSAGGPGQGYQPQHF; CDR3 DNA: TGCAGTGCTGGGGGTCCGGGACAGGGGTATCAGCCCCAGCATTTT
D gene: .; J gene: TRBJ1-5; clone size: .; V gene: TRBV28; CDR3 protein: CASRLSRQQPQHF; CDR3 DNA: TGTGCCAGCCGTTTAAGTAGGCAACAGCCCCAGCATTTT
D gene: .; J gene: TRBJ2-5; clone size: few; V gene: TRBV9; CDR3 protein: CASSPTGLGETQYF; CDR3 DNA: TGTGCCAGCAGCCCAACAGGGCTTGGAGAGACCCAGTACTTC
D gene: .; J gene: TRBJ2-1; clone size: .; V gene: TRBV3-2; CDR3 protein: CASSQDKLPEQFF; CDR3 DNA: TGTGCCAGCAGCCAAGACAAGCTCCCTGAGCAGTTCTTC
D gene: .; J gene: TRBJ2-1; clone size: .; V gene: TRBV5-1; CDR3 protein: CASSGDDLPDYNEQFF; CDR3 DNA: TGCGCCAGCAGTGGCGACGACCTACCAGACTACAATGAGCAGTTCTTC
D gene: .; J gene: TRBJ1-2; clone size: few; V gene: TRBV7-9; CDR3 protein: CASSLGVSRNGYTF; CDR3 DNA: TGTGCCAGCAGCTTAGGCGTTTCTCGTAATGGCTACACCTTC
D gene: .; J gene: TRBJ1-2; clone size: few; V gene: TRBV28; CDR3 protein: CASSLTGGPESYGYTF; CDR3 DNA: TGTGCCAGCAGTTTGACAGGAGGACCTGAAAGCTATGGCTACACCTTC
D gene: .; J gene: TRBJ2-3; clone size: few; V gene: TRBV7-9; CDR3 protein: CASSRDLNTDTQYF; CDR3 DNA: TGTGCCAGCAGCCGGGACTTAAACACAGATACGCAGTATTTT
D gene: .; J gene: TRBJ2-3; clone size: few; V gene: TRBV3-1; CDR3 protein: CASSQTDEGAQYF; CDR3 DNA: TGTGCCAGCAGCCAAACTGATGAGGGGGCGCAGTATTTT